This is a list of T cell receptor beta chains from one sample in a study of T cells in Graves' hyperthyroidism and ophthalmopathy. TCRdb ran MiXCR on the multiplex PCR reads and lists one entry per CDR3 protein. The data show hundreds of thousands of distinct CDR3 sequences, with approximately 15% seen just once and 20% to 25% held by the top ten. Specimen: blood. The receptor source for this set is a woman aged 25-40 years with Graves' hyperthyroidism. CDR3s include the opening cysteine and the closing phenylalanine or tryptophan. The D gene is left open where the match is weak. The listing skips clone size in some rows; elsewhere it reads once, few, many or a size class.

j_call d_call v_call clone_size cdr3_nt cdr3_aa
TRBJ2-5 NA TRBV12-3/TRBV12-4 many TGTGCCAGCAGTACCACCCCCGTGGGGGCGGAGACCCAGTACTTC CASSTTPVGAETQYF
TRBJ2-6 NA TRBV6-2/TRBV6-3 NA TGTGCCAGCAGTTACGCGGCTGGGGCCAACGTCCTGACTTTC CASSYAAGANVLTF
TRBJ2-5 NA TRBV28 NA TGTGCCAGCAGTTTGTATCAGGGGGGATCAGAAGAGACCCAGTACTTC CASSLYQGGSEETQYF
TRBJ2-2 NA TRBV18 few TGTGCCAGCTCACTAACAGGGACCGGCACCGGGGAGCTGTTTTTT CASSLTGTGTGELFF
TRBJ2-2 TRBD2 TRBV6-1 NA TGTGCCAGCAGTGAACTAGCGGGAGTTAAAACCGGGGAGCTGTTTTTT CASSELAGVKTGELFF
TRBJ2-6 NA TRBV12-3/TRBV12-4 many TGTGCCAGCACTAATGGGGGTAACCGTGGGGCCAACGTCCTGACTTTC CASTNGGNRGANVLTF
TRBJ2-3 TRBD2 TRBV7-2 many TGTGCCAGCAGCTCGCACACTAGCGTAGATACGCAGTATTTT CASSSHTSVDTQYF
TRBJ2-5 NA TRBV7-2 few TGTGCCAGCAGCCCCCCTCCGGCAGAGACCCAGTACTTC CASSPPPAETQYF
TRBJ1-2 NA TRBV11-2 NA TGTGCCAGCAGCTTAGGGGGGAATGGCTACACCTTC CASSLGGNGYTF
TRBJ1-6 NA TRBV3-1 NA TGTGCCAGCAGCCAAGCGACAGAGAATTCACCCCTCCACTTT CASSQATENSPLHF
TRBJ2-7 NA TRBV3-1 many TGTGCCAGCTTCCACGAGCAGTACTTC CASFHEQYF
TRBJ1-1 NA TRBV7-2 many TGTGCCAGCAGCTGGGGACGGGCCAACACTGAAGCTTTCTTT CASSWGRANTEAFF
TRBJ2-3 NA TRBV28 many TGTGCCAGCAGCCTCAGAGGGTCCAGCACAGATACGCAGTATTTT CASSLRGSSTDTQYF
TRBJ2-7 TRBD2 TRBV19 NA TGTGCCAGTAGTATCAGACCGGGACTAGCGCGTCGGTACGAGCAGTACTTC CASSIRPGLARRYEQYF
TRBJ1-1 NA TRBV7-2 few TGTGCCAGCAGCTCCTATCGTGAGGTCGGCACTGAAGCTTTCTTT CASSSYREVGTEAFF
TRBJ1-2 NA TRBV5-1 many TGCGCCAGCAGCTTGGCCTTTTCAGGGAAAAACTATGGCTACACCTTC CASSLAFSGKNYGYTF
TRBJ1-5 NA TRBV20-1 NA TGCAGTGCTCCATTGGGTGCTAATCAGCCCCAGCATTTT CSAPLGANQPQHF
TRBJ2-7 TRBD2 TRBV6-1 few TGTGCCAGCACCGGCCCTTTAGGGACTAGAAACTACGAGCAGTACTTC CASTGPLGTRNYEQYF
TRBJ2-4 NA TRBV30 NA TGTGCCTGGAGACAGGTCGGCAAAAACATTCAGTACTTC CAWRQVGKNIQYF
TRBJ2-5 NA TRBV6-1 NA TGTGCCAGCAGTGTCCCCTTGGGCAGACAAGAGACCCAGTACTTC CASSVPLGRQETQYF
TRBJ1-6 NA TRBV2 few TGTGCCAGCGTGTCAGATTATTCACCCCTCCACTTT CASVSDYSPLHF
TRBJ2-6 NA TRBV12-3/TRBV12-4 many TGTGCCAGCAGCCCATCGAGCTCTGGGGCCAACGTCCTGACTTTC CASSPSSSGANVLTF
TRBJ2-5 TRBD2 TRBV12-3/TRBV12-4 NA TGTGCCAGCAGTCTAGCGGGAGGGCCAAAGACCCAGTACTTC CASSLAGGPKTQYF
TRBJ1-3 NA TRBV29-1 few TGCAGCGTTGATGGGGCAAGCTCTGGAAACACCATATATTTT CSVDGASSGNTIYF
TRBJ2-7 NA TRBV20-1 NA TGCAGTGCTAGAGATATCCAGCTTTCCTACGAGCAGTACTTC CSARDIQLSYEQYF
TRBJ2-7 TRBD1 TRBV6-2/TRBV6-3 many TGTGCCAGCAGGGAGGACAGGGGGCAGAAACTAGCAACCTACGAGCAGTACTTC CASREDRGQKLATYEQYF
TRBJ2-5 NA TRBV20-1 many TGCAGTGCTTACCTGGACAGAAAAGAGACCCAGTACTTC CSAYLDRKETQYF
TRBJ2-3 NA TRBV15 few TGTGCCACCAGCAGAGGAATAACAGATACGCAGTATTTT CATSRGITDTQYF
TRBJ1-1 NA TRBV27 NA TGTGCCAGCAGTTTATCATTGTCGGGGGGCACTGAAGCTTTCTTT CASSLSLSGGTEAFF
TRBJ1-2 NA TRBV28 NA TGTGCCATCAGTGTGGCGGAAGTATATGGCTACACCTTC CAISVAEVYGYTF
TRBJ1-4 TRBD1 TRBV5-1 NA TGCGCCAGCAGCCCGGGACAGTTTAATGAAAAACTGTTTTTT CASSPGQFNEKLFF
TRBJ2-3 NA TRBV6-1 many TGTGCCAGCAGTGAGAGGGCCGATACGCAGTATTTT CASSERADTQYF
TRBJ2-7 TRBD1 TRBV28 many TGTGCCAGCGGAAACCGATTAGGACAGGGGTCCTACGAGCAGTACTTC CASGNRLGQGSYEQYF
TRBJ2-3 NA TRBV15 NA TGTGCCGTGGGACCTAGCACAGATACGCAGTATTTT CAVGPSTDTQYF
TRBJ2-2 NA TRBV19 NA TGTGCCAGTAGTATAGACCCTCCGGGGGATTTGTCCGGGGAGCTGTTTTTT CASSIDPPGDLSGELFF
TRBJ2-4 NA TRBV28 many TGTGCCAGGGCACAGGGCAGAAGACTAGCCAAAAACATTCAGTACTTC CARAQGRRLAKNIQYF
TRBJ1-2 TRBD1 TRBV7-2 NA TGTGCCAGCAGCCGAGACAGGGTCTATGGCTACATCTTC CASSRDRVYGYIF
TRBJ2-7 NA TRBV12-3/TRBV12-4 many TGTGCCAGCAGTTTTTCAACGGCCTACGAGCAGTACTTC CASSFSTAYEQYF
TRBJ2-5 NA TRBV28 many TGTGCCAGCAGAGAGAGAAAGGAGACCCAGTACTTC CASRERKETQYF
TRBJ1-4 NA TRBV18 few TGTGCCAGCTCACGGGCCAGCGGGAATGAAAAACTGTTTTTT CASSRASGNEKLFF
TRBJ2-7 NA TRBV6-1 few TGTGCCAGCAGCCCCGGGACTCTCAACTACGAGCAGTACTTC CASSPGTLNYEQYF
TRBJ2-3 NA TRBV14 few TGTGCCAGCAGCCAAGTCGGAGTGGATAGCACAGATACGCAGTATTTT CASSQVGVDSTDTQYF
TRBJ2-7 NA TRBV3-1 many TGTGCCAGCAGCCAAGATTGGGGCAGGGACGAGCAGTACTTC CASSQDWGRDEQYF
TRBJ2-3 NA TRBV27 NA TGTGCCAGCAGTTCCGGTGGGGACGATACGCAGTATTTT CASSSGGDDTQYF
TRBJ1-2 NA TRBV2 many TGTGCCAGCAGTTCTACAGTAAGCAATGGCTACACCTTC CASSSTVSNGYTF
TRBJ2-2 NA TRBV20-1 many TGCAGTGCTAGAAGTCGGAGGAACACCGGGGAGCTGTTTTTT CSARSRRNTGELFF
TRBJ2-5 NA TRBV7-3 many TGTGCCAGCAGCCTTATGGTCCAAGAGACCCAGTACTTC CASSLMVQETQYF
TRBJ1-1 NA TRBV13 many TGTGCCAGCCGCCCGGGACTGAACACTGAAGCTTTCTTT CASRPGLNTEAFF
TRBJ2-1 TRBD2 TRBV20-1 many TGCAGTGCTAGAGGGGGACTAGCGGTGAACAATGAGCAGTTCTTC CSARGGLAVNNEQFF
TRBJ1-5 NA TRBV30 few TGTGCCTGGAGTGGGACCGATTTGCCTCAGCCCCAGCATTTT CAWSGTDLPQPQHF
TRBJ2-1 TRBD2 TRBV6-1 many TGTGCCAGCAGTTTGGGAGGGGCCAATGAGCAGTTCTTC CASSLGGANEQFF
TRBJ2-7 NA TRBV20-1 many TGCAGTGCTTCCAGGGCTGAGGAGCAGTACTTC CSASRAEEQYF
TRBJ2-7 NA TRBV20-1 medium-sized TGCAGTGCTAGAGACGACTACGAGCAGTACTTC CSARDDYEQYF
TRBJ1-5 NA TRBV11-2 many TGTGCCAGCAGCCAGGGATTGAGCAATCAGCCCCAGCATTTT CASSQGLSNQPQHF
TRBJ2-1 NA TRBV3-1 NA TGTGCCAGCAGCCGCTCCAGGGATTTTAATGAGCAGTTCTTC CASSRSRDFNEQFF
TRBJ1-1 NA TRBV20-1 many TGCAGTGCCGCAAATCGTATGAACACTGAAGCTTTCTTT CSAANRMNTEAFF
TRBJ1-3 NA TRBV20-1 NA TGCAGTGCTAGAGCAGTAAGCTCTGGAAACACCATATATTTT CSARAVSSGNTIYF
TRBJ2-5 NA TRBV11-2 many TGTGCCAGCAGCTCTTGGGGGGTTGGGACCCAGTACTTC CASSSWGVGTQYF
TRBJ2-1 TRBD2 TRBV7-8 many TGTGCCAGCAGCTTAGAGAGGGAACTAGCGGGAGTGTTGCCTCTCGTCGGCCACAATGAGCAGTTCTTC CASSLERELAGVLPLVGHNEQFF
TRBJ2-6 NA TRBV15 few TGTGCCACCAGCAGAGGGGGCAGGGGGGTCTCTGGGGCCAACGTCCTGACTTTC CATSRGGRGVSGANVLTF